These 21 T cell receptor beta chains were sequenced from one sample in a study of identical twins. From the 5' RACE reads, TCRdb called clonotypes with MiXCR, one entry per CDR3 protein. The data show some 690,000 distinct CDR3 sequences, 20% to 25% seen once. These data were also filed under a second study, of T cells expressing NK-cell markers.

The sample consisted of PBMCs. Receptors originate from a woman aged 18 to 35 in good health.

In its sample, this clonotype was seen a few times. The CDR3 DNA reads TGCAGCGTTGACACAGGGGCCCCATCCTACGAGCAGTACTTC. Translating it yields CSVDTGAPSYEQYF. V and J are TRBV29-1 and TRBJ2-7; the match to TRBD1 covers 7 bases. The germline gives CDR1 SQVTM, CDR2 ANQGSEA. The CDR3 contains 14 residues. J was trimmed by 1 base and V by 3 bases; bases with no gene match: 6.

The chain recombines TRBV9 with TRBJ2-3, with 8 bases matching TRBD2. The CDR3 extends over 15 amino acids. CDR1 SGDLS and CDR2 YYNGEE come from the germline V gene. V lost 0 bases to trimming and J lost 4 bases; unmatched junction nucleotides: 4. The DNA for the CDR3 is TGTGCCAGCAGCGTAGGAGCGGGAGTAGCAGATACGCAGTATTTT. As protein: CASSVGAGVADTQYF. The variable domain in full, with the rest retrieved from reference TRBV9 and TRBJ2-3, is DSGVTQTPKHLITATGQRVTLRCSPRSGDLSVYWYQQSLDQGLQFLIQYYNGEERAKGNILERFSAQQFPDLHSELNLSSLELGDSALYFCASSVGAGVADTQYFGPGTRLTVL.

This clonotype was observed a few times. The genes are TRBV20-1 and TRBJ2-7; perhaps TRBD1 as D (5 bases). The ends were cut back, 0 bases at V and 7 bases at J, with 13 bases in the middle. CDR1 is DFQATT, CDR2 SNEGSKA, per germline (reference sequence). The CDR3 is 13 residues long. CDR3 protein: CSARDPISGEQYF. The CDR3 DNA reads as TGCAGTGCTAGAGATCCAATCTCAGGGGAGCAGTACTTC.

The chain carries TRBV6-5 and TRBJ2-7; the D gene is possibly TRBD2 (7 bases). Trimming pared 0 bases from V and 5 bases from J, leaving 11 bases between. Germline V gene data show CDR1 as MNHEY and CDR2 as SVGAGI. The length of the CDR3 is 14 residues. The CDR3 nucleotides are TGTGCCAGCAGTTACTCGATAGGGGGGGACGAGCAGTACTTC. Protein: CASSYSIGGDEQYF.

This sequence joins TRBV2 and TRBJ1-1; 7 positions match TRBD1. The CDR3 has 15 residues. With V trimmed by 5 bases and J by 8 bases, 14 bases remained unmatched. Germline-derived CDR1 and CDR2 are SNHLY and FYNNEI. CDR3 sequence reads: CASSRYPGQISEAFF. The CDR3 DNA is TGTGCCAGCAGTAGATACCCGGGACAGATATCCGAAGCTTTCTTT.

This chain connects TRBV20-1 to TRBJ1-1; D gene uncertain. CDR3 size: 13 residues. Trimming shortened V by 6 bases and J by 4 bases, and 15 bases separated the two germline ends. The V gene's germline CDR1 is DFQATT and CDR2 SNEGSKA (reference sequence). The CDR3 sequence: CSARRSPVTEAFF. DNA of the CDR3: TGCAGTGCGCGGCGAAGCCCGGTCACTGAAGCTTTCTTT.

This chain uses TRBV10-3 with TRBJ2-2; no clear D. V lost 0 bases to trimming and J lost 9 bases, with 2 bases between them. The CDR3 covers 11 residues. Looked up from germline, CDR1 is ENHRY and CDR2 is SYGVKD. CDR3 amino acids: CAISESRELFF. DNA of the CDR3: TGTGCCATCAGTGAGTCCCGGGAGCTGTTTTTT.

The chain links TRBV28 to TRBJ2-1; no clear D gene. This CDR3 spans 14 amino acids. Germline V gene sequence: CDR1 MDHEN, CDR2 SYDVKM. The V and J ends lost 5 bases and 10 bases respectively, with 18 bases between them. CDR3: CASSPPTSVGEQFF. CDR3 sequence (DNA): TGTGCCAGCAGTCCTCCTACGTCAGTGGGCGAGCAGTTCTTC.

This clonotype was observed a handful of times. V usage is TRBV5-1 and J usage is TRBJ2-5, with D possibly TRBD2 on 5 matching bases. CDR3 length equals 16 residues. Germline values: CDR1 SGHRS, CDR2 YFSETQ. V shed 4 bases and J shed 2 bases, with 18 bases lying between them. In DNA, the CDR3 is TGCGCCAGCAGCCAAACCGGGCGAAGCGGACAAGAGACCCAGTACTTC. Its translation: CASSQTGRSGQETQYF.

J is TRBJ2-3 and V is TRBV20-1; TRBD1 aligns across 8 bases. The CDR3 spans 16 residues. Germline loops: CDR1 DFQATT, CDR2 SNEGSKA (reference sequence). V gave up 0 bases and J gave up 1 base; unmatched junction bases: 6. The DNA of the CDR3 is TGCAGTGCTAGAGAGCTGCGGACAGGGCGCACAGATACGCAGTATTTT. Translated, it gives CSARELRTGRTDTQYF.

V and J are TRBV4-2 and TRBJ1-3; D is uncertain. Germline loops: CDR1 LGHNA, CDR2 YNFKEQ. The V end was cut by 0 bases, the J end by 0 bases, with 6 bases between. The CDR3 runs to 15 residues. The CDR3 DNA reads as TGTGCCAGCAGCCAAGATCCCCACTCTGGAAACACCATATATTTT. The encoded protein is CASSQDPHSGNTIYF.

The table lists this clonotype with a few counts. The V and J genes are TRBV10-3 and TRBJ1-6; 9 nucleotides match TRBD1. CDR3 length: 13 residues. Trimming took 8 bases from V and 10 from J; bases not matched to a gene: 6. Per germline, CDR1 ENHRY and CDR2 SYGVKD. The CDR3 DNA is TGTGCCATCTGGGGACAGGGTGGATCACCCCTCCACTTT. Its protein is CAIWGQGGSPLHF.

This clonotype occurred a few times. This chain connects TRBV20-1 to TRBJ2-3; TRBD2 agrees at 7 bases. The germline V gene encodes CDR1 DFQATT and CDR2 SNEGSKA (reference sequence). The CDR3 is made up of 15 amino acids. The trim removed 1 base at V and 0 bases at J, leaving 4 bases unmatched. In DNA, the CDR3 is TGCAGTGCTAGAGGGGGGGGACCAAGCACAGATACGCAGTATTTT. Translated: CSARGGGPSTDTQYF.

This sequence joins TRBV5-5 and TRBJ2-7; no firm D call. Trimming took 3 bases from V and 4 from J, leaving 14 bases between them. The germline V gene has CDR1 SGHKS and CDR2 YYEKEE (reference sequence). This CDR3 has 14 amino acids. CDR3 protein: CASSWVRSGYEQYF. The CDR3 coding sequence is TGTGCCAGCAGCTGGGTTAGGTCCGGTTACGAGCAGTACTTC.

This clonotype occurred a few times. DNA for the CDR3: TGCGCCAGCAGCTTGGATCCGAGAAACAATGAGCAGTTCTTC. The encoded protein is CASSLDPRNNEQFF. This sequence joins TRBV5-1 and TRBJ2-1; D is ambiguous. CDR1 SGHRS and CDR2 YFSETQ come from the germline V gene. V was cut by 0 bases and J by 5 bases, with 9 bases left in between. The CDR3 has 14 residues.

The chain is built from TRBV5-1 and TRBJ2-2; 9 bases are a match to TRBD1. J lost 6 bases, V lost 1 base, and 4 bases had no gene match. Germline V lookup: CDR1 SGHRS, CDR2 YFSETQ. This CDR3 has 15 amino acids. DNA for the CDR3: TGCGCCAGCAGCTTGATGGGACAGGGTGCCGGGGAGCTGTTTTTT. Amino acid sequence: CASSLMGQGAGELFF.

The rearrangement links TRBV7-9 to TRBJ2-1, with 8 nucleotides matching TRBD1. Trimming removed 4 bases from V and 10 bases from J; junction bases left unmatched: 3. The CDR3 runs 12 residues. The germline gives CDR1 SEHNR, CDR2 FQNEAQ (reference sequence). CDR3 nucleotide sequence: TGTGCCAGCAGCTACAGGGGGTGGGAGCAGTTCTTC. Translating it yields CASSYRGWEQFF. Together with reference TRBV7-9 and TRBJ2-1, the CDR3 gives the full variable domain: DTGVSQNPRHKITKRGQNVTFRCDPISEHNRLYWYRQTLGQGPEFLTYFQNEAQLEKSRLLSDRFSAERPKGSFSTLEIQRTEQGDSAMYLCASSYRGWEQFFGPGTRLTVL.

This sequence joins TRBV5-1 and TRBJ2-5; D may be TRBD1 or TRBD2 (5 bases each). The germline gives CDR1 SGHRS, CDR2 YFSETQ. Between the trimmed V and J ends, which lost 6 bases and 0 bases, there was a span of 12 bases. This CDR3 has 14 amino acids. The DNA of the CDR3 is TGCGCCAGCACTCCTGGGGGTTACCAAGAGACCCAGTACTTC. Protein product: CASTPGGYQETQYF.

This chain connects TRBV12-3 or TRBV12-4 to TRBJ1-1, with no clear D. The CDR3 covers 14 residues. Trimming left V 3 bases short and J 2 bases short, with 10 bases between. CDR3 residues: CASSFSSRNTEAFF. The CDR3 nucleotides are TGTGCCAGCAGTTTTAGTTCACGAAACACTGAAGCTTTCTTT.

This clonotype was seen a few times. The genes are TRBV5-1 and TRBJ2-7; D call uncertain. The CDR3 spans 13 residues. V gave up 1 base and J gave up 6 bases, with 11 bases separating them. Germline V lookup: CDR1 SGHRS, CDR2 YFSETQ. CDR3 residues: CASSLSVSPEQYF. In DNA, the CDR3 is TGCGCCAGCAGCTTGTCTGTTTCTCCCGAGCAGTACTTC.

The V call is TRBV5-1, the J call TRBJ2-6, with no clear D. Germline loops: CDR1 SGHRS, CDR2 YFSETQ. V shed 2 bases and J shed 0 bases, with 15 bases lying between them. The CDR3 has 18 amino acids. CDR3 sequence reads: CASSFRPGSSSGANVLTF. CDR3 bases: TGCGCCAGCAGCTTCAGGCCGGGCTCCAGCTCTGGGGCCAACGTCCTGACTTTC.